These 2 T cell receptor beta chains originate from one sample sequenced in a study of T cells after yellow fever vaccination. In TCRdb, the 5' RACE reads were re-called with MiXCR into one record per CDR3 protein. The table lists about 630,000 distinct CDR3 sequences, 9% to 15% of them singletons. The sequences come from PBMCs, collected on the day of the yellow fever booster vaccination. These TCRs come from a man aged 30 to 39 who received the YFV17D yellow fever vaccine.

The chain has TRBV12-3 or TRBV12-4 and TRBJ1-5; no clear D gene. The CDR3 spans 14 residues. V gave up 2 bases and J gave up 7 bases, with 12 bases separating them. The CDR3 DNA is TGTGCCAGCAGTTTATCAGTGGTGAGCCAGCCCCAGCATTTT. Residues: CASSLSVVSQPQHF.

The chain recombines TRBV6-1 with TRBJ2-5; D is perhaps TRBD2 (5 bases). Trimming removed 6 bases from V and 5 bases from J, with 19 bases in between. The CDR3 has 15 amino acids. The germline V gene encodes CDR1 MNHNS and CDR2 SASEGT. CDR3 amino acids: CASSPRGTFGETQYF. In DNA, the CDR3 is TGTGCCAGCAGCCCACGGGGTACATTCGGGGAGACCCAGTACTTC.